Shown below are 5 T cell receptor beta chains from a single sample sequenced in a study of shared clonotypes between healthy human individuals. Measured with immunoSEQ multiplex PCR; TCRdb has only the in-frame clones, and not every one. The sample includes roughly 2.2 million clones, over 90% of them seen just once. The sequenced material came from naive CD4+ T cells from PBMCs. The subset was: CD45RA+ positively selected. These receptors came from a man between 18 and 35 years old in good health. Some clones in this sample may be carry-over from other donors' samples.

This rearrangement joins TRBV29-1 to TRBJ2-1; possibly TRBD2 for D (5 bases). The CDR3 length is 14 residues. Germline V CDR1 and CDR2: SQVTM, ANQGSEA. Trimming left V 4 bases short and J 6 bases short, with 16 bases between. CDR3 coding DNA: TGCAGCGTTGGTCCACTAGTTAGGGTCAATGAGCAGTTCTTC. It yields the protein CSVGPLVRVNEQFF.

The CDR3 protein is CASSYQTGTDTQYF. As DNA, the CDR3 is TGTGCCAGCAGTTACCAGACTGGCACAGATACGCAGTATTTT. The rearrangement links TRBV6-5 to TRBJ2-3; D is uncertain. The CDR3 runs to 14 residues. Germline CDR1 and CDR2: MNHEY and SVGAGI. V lost 2 bases and J 1 base, leaving 7 bases between the germline ends.

The chain has TRBV5-1 and TRBJ2-1, with 13 positions matching TRBD2. V dropped 5 bases and J dropped 8; count of bases not matched to a gene: 7. The CDR3 has 15 residues. Per the germline V gene, CDR1 is SGHRS and CDR2 is YFSETQ. CDR3 in amino acids: CASSPGTSGIYEQFF. The CDR3 region has the DNA TGCGCCAGCAGTCCCGGGACTAGCGGGATTTATGAGCAGTTCTTC.

Concerning this clone: The same CDR3 is also encoded by other DNA sequences in this sample. V and J are TRBV18 and TRBJ2-5; D gene ambiguous. Germline V CDR1 and CDR2: KGHSH, LQKENI. V lost 1 base and J lost 4, with 7 bases in between. CDR3 length equals 13 residues. The CDR3 is CASSPQGSETQYF. The CDR3 DNA reads TGTGCCAGCTCACCACAGGGTTCAGAGACCCAGTACTTC.

CDR3 nucleotide sequence: TGTGCCAGCAGCCCGTGGGGCCGAGGCGGGGAGCTGTTTTTT. This sequence encodes CASSPWGRGGELFF. The chain couples TRBV7-8 to TRBJ2-2; D perhaps matches TRBD1 (5 bases). The CDR3 is 14 residues long. Trimming took off 5 bases at V and 7 bases at J, with 14 bases between the two ends. Germline loops: CDR1 SGHVS, CDR2 FQNEAQ.